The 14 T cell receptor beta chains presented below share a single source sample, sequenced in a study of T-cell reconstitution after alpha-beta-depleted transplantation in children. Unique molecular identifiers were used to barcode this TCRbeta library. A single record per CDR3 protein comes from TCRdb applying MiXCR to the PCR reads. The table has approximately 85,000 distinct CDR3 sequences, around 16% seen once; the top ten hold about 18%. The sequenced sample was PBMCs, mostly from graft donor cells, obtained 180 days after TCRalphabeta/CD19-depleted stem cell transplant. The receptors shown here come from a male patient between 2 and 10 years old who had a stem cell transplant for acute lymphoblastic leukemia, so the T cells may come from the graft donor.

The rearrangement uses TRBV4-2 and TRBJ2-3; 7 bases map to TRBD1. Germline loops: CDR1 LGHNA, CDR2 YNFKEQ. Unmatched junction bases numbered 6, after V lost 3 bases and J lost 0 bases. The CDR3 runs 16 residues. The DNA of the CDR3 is TGTGCCAGCAGCCAGGACACAGGGGCTAGCACAGATACGCAGTATTTT. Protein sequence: CASSQDTGASTDTQYF.

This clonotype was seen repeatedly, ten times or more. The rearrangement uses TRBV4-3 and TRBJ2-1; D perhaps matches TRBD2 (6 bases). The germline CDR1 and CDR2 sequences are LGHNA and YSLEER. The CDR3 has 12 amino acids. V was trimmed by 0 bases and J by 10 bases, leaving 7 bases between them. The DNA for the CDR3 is TGCGCCAGCAGCCAAGATGGAGGGGAGCAGTTCTTC. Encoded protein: CASSQDGGEQFF.

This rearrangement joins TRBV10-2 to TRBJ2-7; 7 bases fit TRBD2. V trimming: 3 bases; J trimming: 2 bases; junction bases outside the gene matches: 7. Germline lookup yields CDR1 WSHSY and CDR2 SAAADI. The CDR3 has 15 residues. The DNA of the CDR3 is TGCGCCAGCAGTGACGGGGGGTGGAGAACCTACGAGCAGTACTTC. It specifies CASSDGGWRTYEQYF.

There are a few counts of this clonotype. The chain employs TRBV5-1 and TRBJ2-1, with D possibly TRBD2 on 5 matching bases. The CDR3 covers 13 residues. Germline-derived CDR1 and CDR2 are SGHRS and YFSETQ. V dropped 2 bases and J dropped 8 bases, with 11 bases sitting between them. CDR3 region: CASSFAGGDEQFF. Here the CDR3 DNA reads TGCGCCAGCAGCTTTGCAGGAGGAGATGAGCAGTTCTTC.

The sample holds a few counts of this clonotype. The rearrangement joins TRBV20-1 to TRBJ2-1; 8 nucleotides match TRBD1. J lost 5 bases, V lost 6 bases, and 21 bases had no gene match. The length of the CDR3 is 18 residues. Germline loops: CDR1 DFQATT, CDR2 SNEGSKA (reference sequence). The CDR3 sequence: CSANGQGGAGGGDNEQFF. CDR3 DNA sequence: TGCAGTGCAAACGGACAGGGTGGGGCAGGGGGCGGTGACAATGAGCAGTTCTTC.

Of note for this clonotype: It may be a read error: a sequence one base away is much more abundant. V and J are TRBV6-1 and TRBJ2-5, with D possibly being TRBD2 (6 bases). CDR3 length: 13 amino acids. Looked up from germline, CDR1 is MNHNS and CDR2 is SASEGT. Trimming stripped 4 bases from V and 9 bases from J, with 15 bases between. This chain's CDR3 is CASSVIERESQYF. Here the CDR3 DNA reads TGTGCCAGCAGTGTTATCGAACGGGAGTCCCAGTACTTC.

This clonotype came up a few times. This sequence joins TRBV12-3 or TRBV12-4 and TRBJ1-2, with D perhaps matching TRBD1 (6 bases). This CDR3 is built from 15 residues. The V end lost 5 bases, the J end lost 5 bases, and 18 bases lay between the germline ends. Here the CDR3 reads CASSPERTDRYGYTF. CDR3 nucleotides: TGTGCCAGCAGTCCAGAGAGGACGGACAGATATGGCTACACCTTC.

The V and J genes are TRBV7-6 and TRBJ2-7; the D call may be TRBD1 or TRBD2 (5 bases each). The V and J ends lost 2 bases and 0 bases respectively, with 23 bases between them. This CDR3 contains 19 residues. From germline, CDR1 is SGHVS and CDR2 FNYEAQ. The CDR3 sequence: CASSLLSGRLLNPSYEQYF. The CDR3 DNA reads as TGTGCCAGCAGCTTACTTTCGGGACGGCTACTAAATCCCTCCTACGAGCAGTACTTC.

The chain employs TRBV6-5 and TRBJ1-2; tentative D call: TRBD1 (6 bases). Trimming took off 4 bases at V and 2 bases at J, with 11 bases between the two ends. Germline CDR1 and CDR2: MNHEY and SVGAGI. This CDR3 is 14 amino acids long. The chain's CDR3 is CASSSDTGNYGYTF. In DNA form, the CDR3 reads TGTGCCAGCAGTTCCGATACAGGGAACTATGGCTACACCTTC.

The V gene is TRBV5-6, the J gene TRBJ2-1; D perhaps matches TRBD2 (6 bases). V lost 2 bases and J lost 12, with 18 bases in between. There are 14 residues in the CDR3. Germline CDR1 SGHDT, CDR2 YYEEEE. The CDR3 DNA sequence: TGTGCCAGCAGCTTTGGGAGGAGATACCATGGGCAGTTCTTC. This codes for CASSFGRRYHGQFF.

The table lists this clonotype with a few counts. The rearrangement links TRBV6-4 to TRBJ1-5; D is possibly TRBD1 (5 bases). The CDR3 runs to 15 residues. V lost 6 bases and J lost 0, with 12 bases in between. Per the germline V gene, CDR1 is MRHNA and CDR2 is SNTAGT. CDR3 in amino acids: CASREGPYSNQPQHF. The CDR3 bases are TGTGCCAGCAGGGAGGGACCTTATAGCAATCAGCCCCAGCATTTT.

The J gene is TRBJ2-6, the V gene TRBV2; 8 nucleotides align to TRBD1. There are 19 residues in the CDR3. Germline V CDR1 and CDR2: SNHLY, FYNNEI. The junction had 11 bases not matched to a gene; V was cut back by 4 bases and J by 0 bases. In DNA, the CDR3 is TGTGCCAGCAGTGGAGTGAAGGACAGGGCCCTCTCTGGGGCCAACGTCCTGACTTTC. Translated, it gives CASSGVKDRALSGANVLTF.

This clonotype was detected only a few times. The CDR3: CASSVGGGVGETQYF. The CDR3 DNA reads as TGTGCCAGCAGCGTAGGGGGGGGCGTCGGGGAGACCCAGTACTTC. V gene TRBV9 combines with J gene TRBJ2-5; a weak D match, TRBD2 (7 bases). Trimming took 0 bases from V and 5 from J, leaving 14 bases between them. The CDR3 is made up of 15 amino acids. Per the germline V gene, CDR1 is SGDLS and CDR2 is YYNGEE.

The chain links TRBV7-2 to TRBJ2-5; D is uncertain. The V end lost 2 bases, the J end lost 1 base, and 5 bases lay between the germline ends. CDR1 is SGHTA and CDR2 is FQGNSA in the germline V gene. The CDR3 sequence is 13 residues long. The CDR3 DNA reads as TGTGCCAGCAGCTTAAGGCTCCAAGAGACCCAGTACTTC. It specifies CASSLRLQETQYF.